The clone carrying this TCR beta chain was seen at least ten times. The antigen is undetermined. The CDR3 has 12 amino acids. Germline V gene data show CDR1 as SGHAT and CDR2 as FQNNGV. Trimming left V 2 bases short and J 7 bases short, with 8 bases between. Assembly of TCR beta libraries relied on iRepertoire HTBI primers together with Arm-PCR of CDR3 regions. Via MiXCR, TCRdb re-called the multiplex PCR reads, giving one row per CDR3 protein. The sample holds about 610,000 distinct CDR3 sequences; roughly a sixth are singletons and the top ten take 9.5% to 15%. Time point in this sample: newly diagnosed GD, antithyroid drugs for less than 3 months. From RNA extracted from PBMCs, the TCR library was made. The data stem from a study of regulatory T cells in long-lasting Graves disease. The overall study: Newly diagnosed Graves' patients had taken antithyroid drugs under 3 months.

Overall study results and limits: Favored gene segments in persistent disease were TRBV28, TRBJ1-2 and TRBJ2-5.

This sample also appeared in a second study, on T cells in Graves' hyperthyroidism and ophthalmopathy. From that second work: Uncontrolled infection, other autoimmune disease, pregnancy or lactation excluded patients. From stable hyperthyroidism, ophthalmopathy was separated by a 13 V-J model.

This sequence originates from a man between 18 and 35 years old with Graves disease. The material sequenced was peripheral blood mononuclear cells (PBMCs), taken at new diagnosis, from a patient treated with antithyroid drugs. The J gene is TRBJ1-1, the V gene TRBV11-2; D uncertain. CDR3 sequence (DNA): TGTGCCAGCAGCTTACAGGTCGATGAAGCTTTCTTT. Its protein is CASSLQVDEAFF.